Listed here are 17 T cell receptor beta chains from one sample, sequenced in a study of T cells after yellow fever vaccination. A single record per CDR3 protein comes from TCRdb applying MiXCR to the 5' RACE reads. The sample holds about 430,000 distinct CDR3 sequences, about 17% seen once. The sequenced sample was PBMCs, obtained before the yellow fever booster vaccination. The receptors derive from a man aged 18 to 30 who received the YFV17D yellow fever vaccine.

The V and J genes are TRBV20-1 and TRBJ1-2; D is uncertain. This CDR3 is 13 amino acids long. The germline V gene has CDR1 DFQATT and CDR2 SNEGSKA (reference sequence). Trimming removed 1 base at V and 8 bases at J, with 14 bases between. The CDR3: CSARVRAWEGYTF. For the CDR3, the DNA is TGCAGTGCTAGAGTTCGGGCTTGGGAAGGCTACACCTTC.

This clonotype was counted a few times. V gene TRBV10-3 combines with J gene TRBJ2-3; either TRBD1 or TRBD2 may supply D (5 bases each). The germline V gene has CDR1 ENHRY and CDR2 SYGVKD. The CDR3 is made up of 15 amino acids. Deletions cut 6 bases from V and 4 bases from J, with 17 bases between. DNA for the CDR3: TGTGCCATCAGCGGTGAGGGGTGGCGGGCAGATACGCAGTATTTT. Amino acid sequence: CAISGEGWRADTQYF.

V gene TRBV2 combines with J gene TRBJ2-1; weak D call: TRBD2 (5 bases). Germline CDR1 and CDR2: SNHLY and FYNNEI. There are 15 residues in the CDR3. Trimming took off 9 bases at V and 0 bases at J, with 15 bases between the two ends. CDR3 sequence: CASKEGRSSYNEQFF. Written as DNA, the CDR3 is TGTGCCAGTAAAGAGGGCAGGAGCTCCTACAATGAGCAGTTCTTC.

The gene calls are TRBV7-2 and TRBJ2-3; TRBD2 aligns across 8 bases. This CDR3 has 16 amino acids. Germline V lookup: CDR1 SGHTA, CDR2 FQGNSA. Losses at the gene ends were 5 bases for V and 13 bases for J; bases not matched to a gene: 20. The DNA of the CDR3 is TGTGCCAGCAGCGCTCAAGGGTTGCTAGCGGGCGCCCCGGAGTATTTT. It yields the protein CASSAQGLLAGAPEYF.

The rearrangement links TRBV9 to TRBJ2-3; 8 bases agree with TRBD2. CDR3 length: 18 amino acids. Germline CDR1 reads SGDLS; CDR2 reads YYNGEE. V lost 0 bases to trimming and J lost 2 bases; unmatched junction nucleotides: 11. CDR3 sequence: CASSVDPRGGGPTDTQYF. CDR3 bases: TGTGCCAGCAGCGTAGACCCCCGGGGGGGGGGTCCCACAGATACGCAGTATTTT. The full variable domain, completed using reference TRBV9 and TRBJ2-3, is DSGVTQTPKHLITATGQRVTLRCSPRSGDLSVYWYQQSLDQGLQFLIQYYNGEERAKGNILERFSAQQFPDLHSELNLSSLELGDSALYFCASSVDPRGGGPTDTQYFGPGTRLTVL.

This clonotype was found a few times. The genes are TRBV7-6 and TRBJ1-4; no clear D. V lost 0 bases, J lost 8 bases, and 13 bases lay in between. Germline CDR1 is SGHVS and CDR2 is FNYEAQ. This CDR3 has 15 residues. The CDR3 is CASSLASGTGEKLFF. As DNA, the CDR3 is TGTGCCAGCAGCTTAGCATCGGGTACGGGCGAAAAACTGTTTTTT.

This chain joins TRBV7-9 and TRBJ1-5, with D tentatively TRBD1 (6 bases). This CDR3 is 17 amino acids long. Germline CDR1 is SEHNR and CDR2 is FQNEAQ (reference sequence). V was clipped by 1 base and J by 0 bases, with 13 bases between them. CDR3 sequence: CASSLDRGVYSNQPQHF. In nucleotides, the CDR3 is TGTGCCAGCAGCTTAGATAGGGGGGTGTATAGCAATCAGCCCCAGCATTTT.

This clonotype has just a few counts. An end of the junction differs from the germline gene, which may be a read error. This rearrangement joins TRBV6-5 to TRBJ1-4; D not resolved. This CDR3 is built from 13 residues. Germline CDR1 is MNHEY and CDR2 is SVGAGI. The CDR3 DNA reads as TGTGCCAGCAGTTACTCGGCTAAGGAAAAACTGTTTTTT. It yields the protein CASSYSAKEKLFF.

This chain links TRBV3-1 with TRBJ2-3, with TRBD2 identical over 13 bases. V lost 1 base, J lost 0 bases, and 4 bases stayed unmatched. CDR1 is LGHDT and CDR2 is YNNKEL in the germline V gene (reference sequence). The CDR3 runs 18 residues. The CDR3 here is CASSQGLAGGTSTDTQYF. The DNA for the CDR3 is TGTGCCAGCAGCCAAGGACTAGCGGGGGGTACTAGCACAGATACGCAGTATTTT.

CDR3 sequence (DNA): TGCGCCAGCAGCTTGGGTCAGCCTTTCACAGATACGCAGTATTTT. Protein sequence: CASSLGQPFTDTQYF. The gene calls are TRBV5-1 and TRBJ2-3; no firm D call. The CDR3 is 15 amino acids. From germline, CDR1 is SGHRS and CDR2 YFSETQ. Trimming left V 0 bases short and J 2 bases short, with 10 bases between.

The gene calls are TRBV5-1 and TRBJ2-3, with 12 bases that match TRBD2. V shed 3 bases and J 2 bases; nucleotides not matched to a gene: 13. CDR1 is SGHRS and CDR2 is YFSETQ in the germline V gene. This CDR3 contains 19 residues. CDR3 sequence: CASSSLPRLAGETTDTQYF. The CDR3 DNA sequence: TGCGCCAGCAGCTCCTTACCTAGACTAGCGGGAGAAACCACAGATACGCAGTATTTT. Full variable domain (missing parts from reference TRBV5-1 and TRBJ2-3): KAGVTQTPRYLIKTRGQQVTLSCSPISGHRSVSWYQQTPGQGLQFLFEYFSETQRNKGNFPGRFSGRQFSNSRSEMNVSTLELGDSALYLCASSSLPRLAGETTDTQYFGPGTRLTVL.

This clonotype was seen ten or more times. This CDR3 is CAISEQETQYF. The CDR3 DNA follows: TGTGCCATCAGTGAACAAGAGACCCAGTACTTC. The chain is built from TRBV10-3 and TRBJ2-5, with D unclear. Germline V gene lookup returns CDR1 ENHRY and CDR2 SYGVKD. The V end lost 3 bases, the J end lost 2 bases, and 1 base lay between the germline ends. The length of the CDR3 is 11 residues.

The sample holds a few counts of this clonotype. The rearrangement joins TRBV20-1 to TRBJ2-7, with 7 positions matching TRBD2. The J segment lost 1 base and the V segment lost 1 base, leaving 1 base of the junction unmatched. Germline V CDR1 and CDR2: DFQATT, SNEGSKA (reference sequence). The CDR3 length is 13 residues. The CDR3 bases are TGCAGTGCTAGAGGGGACTATTCCTACGAGCAGTACGTC. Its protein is CSARGDYSYEQYV.

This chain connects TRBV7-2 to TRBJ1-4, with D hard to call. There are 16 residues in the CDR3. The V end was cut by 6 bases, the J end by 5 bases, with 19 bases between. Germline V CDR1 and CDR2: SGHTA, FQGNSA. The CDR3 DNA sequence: TGTGCCAGCAGTAGATCGAGAGGGTCGGGAAATGAAAAACTGTTTTTT. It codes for CASSRSRGSGNEKLFF.

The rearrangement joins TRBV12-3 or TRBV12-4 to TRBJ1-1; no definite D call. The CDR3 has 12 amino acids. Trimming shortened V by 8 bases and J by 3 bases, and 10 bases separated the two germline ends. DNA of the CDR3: TGTGCCAGCGGACCTCGGGACACTGAAGCTTTCTTT. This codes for CASGPRDTEAFF.

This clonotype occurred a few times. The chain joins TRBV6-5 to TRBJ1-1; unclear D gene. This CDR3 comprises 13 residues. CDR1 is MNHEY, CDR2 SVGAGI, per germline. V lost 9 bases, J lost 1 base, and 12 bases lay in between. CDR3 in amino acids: CASITPQNTEAFF. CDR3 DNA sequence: TGTGCCAGTATAACACCCCAGAACACTGAAGCTTTCTTT.

The CDR3 DNA reads TGTGCCAGCAGCTTAACCTTCAACGGGGGCCCTCAAGAGACCCAGTACTTC. Protein: CASSLTFNGGPQETQYF. V and J are TRBV7-9 and TRBJ2-5, with D perhaps assigned TRBD1 or TRBD2 (6 bases each). The germline CDR1 and CDR2 sequences are SEHNR and FQNEAQ (reference sequence). The V and J ends lost 2 bases and 2 bases respectively, with 18 bases between them. The CDR3 consists of 17 residues.